This TCR beta chain comes out of a study of T cell repertoires in cytomegalovirus infection. Study-wide context: CMV epitopes, recently identified HLA-C-restricted and well-studied HLA-B-restricted, were used. Evidence of both CMV infection and a matching HLA type came from public TCR beta signatures.

Via MiXCR, TCRdb re-called the reads, giving one row per CDR3 protein. The profile covers hundreds of thousands of distinct CDR3 sequences, with about 30% appearing a single time and 15% to 20% taken by the ten largest. Study results and caveats: Public TCR beta family frequency separated CMV-and-HLA carriers, including in an independent cohort. Dominant in the ex vivo response were TCR beta clonotypes restricted by HLA-C and specific for CMV.

Germline lookup yields CDR1 SGHTA and CDR2 FQGNSA. Trimming shortened V by 5 bases and J by 15 bases, and 18 bases separated the two germline ends. The CDR3 runs 12 residues. This clonotype has more than one count but fewer than ten. Antigen unknown. This TCR came from a human donor in good health (CMV status not recorded). Some clones in this sample may be carry-over from other donors' samples. This chain connects TRBV7-2 to TRBJ2-3; D not certain. The source material was cultured PBMCs, sampled from culture after CMV antigen stimulation. The CDR3 nucleotides are TGTGCCAGCAGCGAGTCATTTGGCGGCGAATATTTT. It encodes CASSESFGGEYF.